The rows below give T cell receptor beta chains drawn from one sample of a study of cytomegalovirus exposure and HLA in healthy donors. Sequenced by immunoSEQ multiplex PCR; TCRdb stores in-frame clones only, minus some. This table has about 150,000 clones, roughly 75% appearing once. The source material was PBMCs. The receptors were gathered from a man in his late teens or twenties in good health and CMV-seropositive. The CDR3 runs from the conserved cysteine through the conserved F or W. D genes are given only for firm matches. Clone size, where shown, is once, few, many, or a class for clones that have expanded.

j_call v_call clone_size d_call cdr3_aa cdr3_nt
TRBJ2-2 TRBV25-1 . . CASTHGVNTGELFF TGTGCCAGCACCCACGGGGTGAACACCGGGGAGCTGTTTTTT
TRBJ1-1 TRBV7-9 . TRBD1 CSSSIGQGMNTEAFF TGTTCCAGCAGCATAGGACAGGGGATGAACACTGAAGCTTTCTTT
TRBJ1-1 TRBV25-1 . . CASSIDRALYTEAFF TGTGCCAGCAGTATTGACAGAGCTTTATACACTGAAGCTTTCTTT
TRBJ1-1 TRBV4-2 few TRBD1 CASSQTSGQGTEAFF TGTGCCAGCAGCCAGACCTCGGGACAGGGCACTGAAGCTTTCTTT
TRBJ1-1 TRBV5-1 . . CASSSGGVGDTEAFF TGCGCCAGCAGCTCGGGGGGGGTGGGGGACACTGAAGCTTTCTTT
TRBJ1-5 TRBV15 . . CATSREGAGQPQHF TGTGCCACCAGCAGAGAGGGGGCAGGACAGCCCCAGCATTTT
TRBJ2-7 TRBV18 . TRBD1 CASSPQKTGGLYEQYF TGTGCCAGCTCACCACAAAAGACAGGGGGCTTGTACGAGCAGTACTTC
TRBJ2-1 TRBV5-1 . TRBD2 CASSPPGGWGGRGNEQFF TGCGCCAGCAGCCCTCCGGGTGGTTGGGGCGGGAGGGGGAATGAGCAGTTCTTC
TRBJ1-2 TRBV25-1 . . CASALQGSGYTF TGTGCCAGCGCCTTACAGGGAAGTGGCTACACCTTC
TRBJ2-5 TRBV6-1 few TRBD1 CASRGQAGETQYF TGTGCCAGCAGGGGACAGGCGGGAGAGACCCAGTACTTC
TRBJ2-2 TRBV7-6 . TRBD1 CASSPRQGAFIGELFF TGTGCCAGCAGCCCGCGACAGGGGGCGTTTATCGGGGAGCTGTTTTTT
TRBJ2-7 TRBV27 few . CASSRWSGSHYEQYF TGTGCCAGCAGTCGCTGGAGTGGGAGTCACTACGAGCAGTACTTC
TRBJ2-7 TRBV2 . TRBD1 CASVQRGLSYEQYF TGTGCCAGCGTACAGAGGGGGCTCTCCTACGAGCAGTACTTC
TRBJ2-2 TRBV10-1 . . CASSDRGKDLGELFF TGCGCCAGCAGTGATCGGGGGAAGGATCTCGGGGAGCTGTTTTTT
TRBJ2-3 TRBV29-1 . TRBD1 CSVGGTGDTDTQYF TGCAGCGTGGGTGGGACAGGGGACACAGATACGCAGTATTTT
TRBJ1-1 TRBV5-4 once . CASSLTGRNTEAFF TGTGCCAGCAGCTTGACAGGCCGGAACACTGAAGCTTTCTTT
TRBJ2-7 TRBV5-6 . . CASSQGGQGGKQYF TGTGCCAGCAGCCAAGGGGGGCAGGGGGGTAAGCAGTACTTC
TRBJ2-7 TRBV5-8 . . CASSFQGYEQYF TGTGCCAGCAGCTTTCAGGGCTACGAGCAGTACTTC
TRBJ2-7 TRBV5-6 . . CASSQLELTHYEQYF TGTGCCAGCAGCCAGCTCGAACTAACCCACTACGAGCAGTACTTC
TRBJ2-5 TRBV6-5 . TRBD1 CASSYSGQGGEQYF TGTGCCAGCAGTTACTCGGGACAGGGTGGAGAGCAGTACTTC
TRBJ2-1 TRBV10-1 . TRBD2 CASSSGTSGRDKQFF TGCGCCAGCAGCAGCGGGACTAGCGGGAGGGACAAGCAGTTCTTC